Listed below are T cell receptor beta chains from one sample, sequenced in a study of sequential checkpoint blockade in melanoma. Sequenced by immunoSEQ multiplex PCR; TCRdb stores in-frame clones only, minus some. The data hold 10,000 to 15,000 clones, with over 70% observed a single time. Sequenced here: CD8+ T cells sorted from blood (inferred from file names), sampled from a patient given nivolumab and ipilimumab in sequence. The receptor set was obtained from a human donor with melanoma. Both conserved end residues are part of each CDR3. D genes are given only for firm matches. Not every row has a clone size; where given, it reads once, few, many or a size class.

d_call j_call v_call cdr3_length clone_size cdr3_aa cdr3_nt
. TRBJ1-2 TRBV5-6 13 few CASSLLGGYGYTF TGTGCCAGCAGCTTGTTAGGCGGGTATGGCTACACCTTC
TRBD2 TRBJ2-3 TRBV9 14 . CASNPSGSLNTQYF TGTGCCAGCAATCCTAGCGGGAGTCTAAATACGCAGTATTTT
. TRBJ2-7 TRBV13 12 few CASRAPGVEQYF TGTGCCAGCAGAGCCCCGGGGGTCGAGCAGTACTTC
. TRBJ1-1 TRBV10-3 13 once CAITGGMNTEAFF TGTGCCATCACCGGGGGAATGAACACTGAAGCTTTCTTT
. TRBJ1-3 TRBV10-2 15 . CASSDGQMTGNTIYF TGCGCCAGCAGTGACGGACAGATGACTGGAAACACCATATATTTT
. TRBJ2-5 TRBV5-4 16 . CASSPGLAGSQETQYF TGTGCCAGCAGCCCCGGGTTGGCGGGGAGCCAAGAGACCCAGTACTTC
TRBD2 TRBJ2-3 TRBV9 16 . CASSAGTSGKTDTQYF TGTGCCAGCAGCGCCGGGACTAGCGGGAAAACAGATACGCAGTATTTT
TRBD1 TRBJ1-6 TRBV7-2 15 . CASSADRDTDSPLHF TGTGCCAGCAGCGCCGACAGGGATACAGATTCACCCCTCCACTTT
TRBD1 TRBJ2-1 TRBV5-4 15 . CASSDGTGGFNEQFF TGTGCCAGCAGCGACGGGACAGGGGGATTCAATGAGCAGTTCTTC
TRBD1 TRBJ2-1 TRBV27 14 . CASSTQGAFNEQFF TGTGCCAGCAGTACACAGGGGGCGTTCAATGAGCAGTTCTTC
. TRBJ1-3 TRBV28 14 medium-sized CASRLRLSGNTIYF TGTGCCAGCAGGCTGCGCCTCTCTGGAAACACCATATATTTT
TRBD1 TRBJ2-5 TRBV5-1 14 . CASRDRGKGETQYF TGCGCCAGCAGGGACAGGGGAAAGGGAGAGACCCAGTACTTC
TRBD1 TRBJ2-1 TRBV7-9 15 . CASSLGTGADNEQFF TGTGCCAGCAGCCTGGGGACAGGGGCGGACAATGAGCAGTTCTTC
TRBD1 TRBJ2-1 TRBV7-9 16 . CASSLGQGAIYNEQFF TGTGCCAGCAGCTTAGGACAGGGGGCCATCTACAATGAGCAGTTCTTC
. TRBJ1-1 TRBV10-3 14 . CAISAGGVDTEAFF TGTGCCATCAGTGCCGGAGGGGTTGACACTGAAGCTTTCTTT
. TRBJ2-3 TRBV5-1 15 few CASSLADAGADTQYF TGCGCCAGCAGCTTGGCCGATGCAGGGGCAGATACGCAGTATTTT
. TRBJ1-2 TRBV5-3 14 . CARSQRPNEGGYTF TGTGCCAGAAGCCAGCGACCGAACGAGGGTGGCTACACCTTC
TRBD1 TRBJ2-5 TRBV30 15 . CAWSDGTGAGETQYF TGTGCCTGGTCTGATGGGACAGGGGCCGGGGAGACCCAGTACTTC
. TRBJ1-2 TRBV4-3 14 . CASSPGWRDGGYTF TGCGCCAGCAGCCCCGGGTGGAGGGATGGTGGCTACACCTTC
. TRBJ2-7 TRBV7-9 17 . CASSLGWSGGQVGEQYF TGTGCCAGCAGCTTAGGATGGTCGGGGGGACAGGTAGGCGAGCAGTACTTC
TRBD1 TRBJ1-1 TRBV4-1 15 . CASSQKTGMYTEAFF TGCGCCAGCAGCCAAAAGACAGGGATGTACACTGAAGCTTTCTTT
. TRBJ1-1 TRBV12-5 14 . CASGLPSGNTEAFF TGTGCTAGTGGTTTGCCTTCGGGGAACACTGAAGCTTTCTTT
TRBD1 TRBJ1-1 TRBV4-1 11 . CASTGGGLSFF TGCGCCAGCACAGGGGGCGGGCTGTCTTTCTTT